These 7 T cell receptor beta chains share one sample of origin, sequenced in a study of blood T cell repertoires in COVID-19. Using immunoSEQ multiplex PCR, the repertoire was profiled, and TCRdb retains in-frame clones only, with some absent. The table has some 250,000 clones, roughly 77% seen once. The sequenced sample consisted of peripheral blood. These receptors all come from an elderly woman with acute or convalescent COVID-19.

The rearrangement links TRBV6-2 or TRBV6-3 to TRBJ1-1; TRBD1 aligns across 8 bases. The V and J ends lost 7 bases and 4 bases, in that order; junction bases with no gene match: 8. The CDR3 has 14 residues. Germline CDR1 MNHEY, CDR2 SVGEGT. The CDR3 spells CASTPTGDSTEAFF. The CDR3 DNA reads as TGTGCCAGCACCCCGACAGGGGACAGCACTGAAGCTTTCTTT.

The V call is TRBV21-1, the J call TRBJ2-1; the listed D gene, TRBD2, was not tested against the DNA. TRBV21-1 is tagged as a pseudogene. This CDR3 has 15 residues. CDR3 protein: CASSKIRTSGNEQFF. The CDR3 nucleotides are TGTGCCAGCAGCAAAATAAGGACTTCTGGCAATGAGCAGTTCTTC.

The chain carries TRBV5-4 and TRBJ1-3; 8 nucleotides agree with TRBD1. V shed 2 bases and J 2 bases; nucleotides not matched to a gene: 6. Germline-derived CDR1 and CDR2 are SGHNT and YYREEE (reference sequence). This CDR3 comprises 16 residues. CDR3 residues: CASSFRLQGAGNTIYF. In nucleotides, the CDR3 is TGTGCCAGCAGCTTTCGTTTACAGGGGGCTGGAAACACCATATATTTT. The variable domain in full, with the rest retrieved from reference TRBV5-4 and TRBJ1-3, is ETGVTQSPTHLIKTRGQQVTLRCSSQSGHNTVSWYQQALGQGPQFIFQYYREEENGRGNFPPRFSGLQFPNYSSELNVNALELDDSALYLCASSFRLQGAGNTIYFGEGSWLTVV.

This CDR3 reads CASSLGTGGFYEQYF. The CDR3 nucleotides read TGCGCCAGCAGCTTGGGGACAGGGGGCTTTTACGAGCAGTACTTC. V usage is TRBV5-1 and J usage is TRBJ2-7, with 11 nucleotides matching TRBD1. Germline trimming cut 0 bases from V and 4 bases from J; bases unmatched to any gene: 3. The CDR3 has 15 amino acids. Germline CDR1 SGHRS, CDR2 YFSETQ.

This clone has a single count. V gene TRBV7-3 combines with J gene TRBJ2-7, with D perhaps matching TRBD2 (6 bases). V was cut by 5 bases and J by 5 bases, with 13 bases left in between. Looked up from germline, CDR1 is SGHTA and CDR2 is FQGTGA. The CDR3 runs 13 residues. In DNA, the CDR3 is TGTGCCAGCAGCCCGGGACTGATAGACGAGCAGTACTTC. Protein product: CASSPGLIDEQYF.

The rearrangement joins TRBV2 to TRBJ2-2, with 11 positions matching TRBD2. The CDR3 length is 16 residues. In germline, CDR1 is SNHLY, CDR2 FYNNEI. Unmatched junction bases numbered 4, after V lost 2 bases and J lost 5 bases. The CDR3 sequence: CASSERTSGLTGELFF. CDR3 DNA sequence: TGTGCCAGCAGTGAAAGGACTAGCGGGTTGACCGGGGAGCTGTTTTTT.

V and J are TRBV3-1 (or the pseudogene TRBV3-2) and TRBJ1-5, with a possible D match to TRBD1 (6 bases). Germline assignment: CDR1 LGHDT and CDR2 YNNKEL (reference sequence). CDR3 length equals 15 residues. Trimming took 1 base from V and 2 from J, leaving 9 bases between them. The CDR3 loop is CASSQGGLGNQPQHF. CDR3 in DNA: TGTGCCAGCAGCCAAGGGGGGCTCGGCAATCAGCCCCAGCATTTT.